These T cell receptor beta chains were read from a single sample in a study of OX40 agonist ivuxolimab in advanced cancers. Produced via immunoSEQ multiplex PCR; TCRdb's table is partial and in-frame only. This sample carries some 70,000 clones, 70% to 90% of them seen once, and the ten largest clones take about 8.2%. Material: CD4+ or CD8+ T cells sorted from blood, obtained in a trial of the OX40 agonist ivuxolimab. Receptors originate from an adult with an advanced solid tumor such as melanoma, head and neck, liver or kidney cancer. The CDR3 runs from the conserved cysteine through the conserved F or W. D genes are given only for firm matches. Clone size, where shown, is once, few, many, or a class for clones that have expanded.

J,size,D,V,DNA,CDR3
TRBJ2-5,NA,NA,TRBV15,TGTGCCACCAGCAGAGGGGGGGGGCTCCAAGAGACCCAGTACTTC,CATSRGGGLQETQYF
TRBJ2-7,NA,NA,TRBV25-1,TGTGCCAGCAGTGATTCAGCACAGGGTTCCTTTGAGCAGTACTTC,CASSDSAQGSFEQYF
TRBJ1-1,NA,NA,TRBV5-1,TGCGCCAGCAGCTTGGTTTACCTCGGGGACACTGAAGCTTTCTTT,CASSLVYLGDTEAFF
TRBJ2-3,once,NA,TRBV19,TGTGCCAGTAGTGTGACCGGCACAGATACGCAGTATTTT,CASSVTGTDTQYF
TRBJ1-2,NA,NA,TRBV11-2,TGTGCCAGCAGCCGAATCGGGACCTATGGCTACACCTTC,CASSRIGTYGYTF
TRBJ1-1,NA,NA,TRBV19,TGTGCCAGTAGCCCTCGGTTTGGTCTCTCTTCTGAAGCTTTCTTT,CASSPRFGLSSEAFF
TRBJ1-1,NA,TRBD1,TRBV6-5,TGTGCCAGCAGTTACCTCGGACAGGCAGCTTTCTTT,CASSYLGQAAFF
TRBJ2-5,NA,NA,TRBV5-1,TGCGCCAGCAGGTCAGGGAGTTCGTACTGGGAGACCCAGTACTTC,CASRSGSSYWETQYF
TRBJ1-5,NA,NA,TRBV19,TGTGCCAGTAGCCCCTCCAATAGCAATCAGCCCCAGCATTTT,CASSPSNSNQPQHF
TRBJ2-6,NA,NA,TRBV19,TGTGCCAGTCAGGGGTGGGGGGCCAACGTCCTGACTTTC,CASQGWGANVLTF
TRBJ2-1,NA,TRBD2,TRBV9,TGTGCCAGCAGCGTAGGACTCCGCGGGGGTGGCTACAATGAGCAGTTCTTC,CASSVGLRGGGYNEQFF